This T cell receptor beta chain was identified during a study of OX40 agonist ivuxolimab in advanced cancers. Across the whole study: Ivuxolimab, an antibody acting as an agonist of OX40 (CD134), was used to treat patients.

The CDR3 has 16 amino acids. Looked up from germline, CDR1 is SSHAT and CDR2 is FNYEAQ (reference sequence). Generated by immunoSEQ multiplex PCR, the TCRdb table keeps only in-frame clones and is missing some. Of tens of thousands of clones listed, 82% were seen once; the top ten hold about 1.7%. Study-level results: Low normalized T-cell clonal expansion also characterized some of the nonresponders.

With regard to this clone: Antigen unknown. A junction end diverges from the germline sequence, so it may reflect a read error.

The gene calls are TRBV7-7 and TRBJ2-5; the match to TRBD2 covers 12 bases. The receptor comes from an adult with an advanced solid tumor such as melanoma, head and neck, liver or kidney cancer. The material sequenced was CD4+ or CD8+ T cells sorted from blood, taken in a trial of the OX40 agonist ivuxolimab. CDR3 nucleotide sequence: TGTGCTAGCAGCCCGGGACTAGCGGGTTCCCAAGAGACCCAGTACTTC. It encodes CASSPGLAGSQETQYF.